This entry lists 31 T cell receptor beta chains sequenced from one sample in a study of blood T cell repertoires in COVID-19. Generated by immunoSEQ multiplex PCR, the TCRdb table keeps only in-frame clones and is missing some. In the table there are roughly 250,000 clones, 88% of which are singletons. Specimen: PBMCs or T cells enriched from blood (not recorded which). These receptors were obtained from a woman in her 40s with acute COVID-19.

This chain uses TRBV3-1 (or the pseudogene TRBV3-2) with TRBJ2-5, with D unresolved. The CDR3 consists of 14 residues. The germline gives CDR1 LGHDT, CDR2 YNNKEL (reference sequence). Trimming left V 0 bases short and J 3 bases short, with 8 bases between. The CDR3 here is CASSQDLAEETQYF. DNA for the CDR3: TGTGCCAGCAGCCAAGATCTGGCGGAAGAGACCCAGTACTTC.

Only one count was recorded for this clone. J is TRBJ2-3 and V is TRBV7-2; D might be TRBD2 (6 bases). The germline V gene has CDR1 SGHTA and CDR2 FQGNSA. Between the trimmed V and J ends, which lost 5 bases and 0 bases, there was a span of 12 bases. The CDR3 is 15 residues long. CDR3 in amino acids: CASSKDYTSTDTQYF. For the CDR3, the DNA is TGTGCCAGCAGCAAGGACTATACAAGCACAGATACGCAGTATTTT.

This chain connects TRBV9 to TRBJ2-1, with unresolved D. The CDR3 contains 14 residues. The V gene lost 0 bases and the J gene lost 1 base, with 5 bases spanning the gap. CDR1 SGDLS and CDR2 YYNGEE come from the germline V gene. The CDR3 sequence is CASSVGLSYNEQFF. CDR3 coding DNA: TGTGCCAGCAGCGTAGGGCTTTCCTACAATGAGCAGTTCTTC.

The V and J genes are TRBV18 and TRBJ2-7; D is uncertain. Germline assignment: CDR1 KGHSH and CDR2 LQKENI. This CDR3 is built from 13 residues. Trimming stripped 2 bases from V and 6 bases from J, with 11 bases between. This chain's CDR3 is CASSPRSFGEQYV. Written as DNA, the CDR3 is TGTGCCAGCTCACCAAGGAGTTTCGGCGAGCAGTACGTC.

This clone was seen a few times. The gene calls are TRBV7-9 and TRBJ2-1, with D tentatively TRBD2 (5 bases). The V gene's germline CDR1 is SEHNR and CDR2 FQNEAQ (reference sequence). The CDR3 consists of 15 residues. Trimming stripped 5 bases from V and 6 bases from J, with 17 bases between. The CDR3 DNA reads as TGTGCCAGCAGCAAGGGAGTATTGATGGCCAATGAGCAGTTCTTC. Residues: CASSKGVLMANEQFF. The entire variable domain, with the rest obtained from reference TRBV7-9 and TRBJ2-1, is as follows: DTGVSQNPRHKITKRGQNVTFRCDPISEHNRLYWYRQTLGQGPEFLTYFQNEAQLEKSRLLSDRFSAERPKGSFSTLEIQRTEQGDSAMYLCASSKGVLMANEQFFGPGTRLTVL.

For the CDR3, the DNA is TGTGCCAGCAGCATTGGGGCGCAGGCTATCTCTGGAAACACCATATATTTT. Amino acid sequence: CASSIGAQAISGNTIYF. J is TRBJ1-3 and V is TRBV5-4, with D possibly TRBD1 on 5 matching bases. CDR1 is SGHNT and CDR2 is YYREEE in the germline V gene (reference sequence). V was clipped by 4 bases and J by 0 bases, with 17 bases between them. This CDR3 comprises 17 residues.

This clone was picked up one time. The chain couples TRBV5-1 to TRBJ1-2; possible D gene TRBD1, 6 bases. V lost 4 bases and J 4 bases, leaving 14 bases between the germline ends. CDR3 length equals 14 residues. Germline-derived CDR1 and CDR2 are SGHRS and YFSETQ. The CDR3 is CASSPTGQPYGYTF. In nucleotides, the CDR3 is TGCGCCAGCAGCCCTACCGGACAGCCCTATGGCTACACCTTC. The full variable domain, completed using reference TRBV5-1 and TRBJ1-2, is KAGVTQTPRYLIKTRGQQVTLSCSPISGHRSVSWYQQTPGQGLQFLFEYFSETQRNKGNFPGRFSGRQFSNSRSEMNVSTLELGDSALYLCASSPTGQPYGYTFGSGTRLTVV.

CDR3 nucleotide sequence: TGTGCCAGCAGTATGAACCAGGGGGCGAGCGGAAAACTGTTTTTT. Amino acid sequence: CASSMNQGASGKLFF. V is TRBV28 and J is TRBJ1-4, with 8 nucleotides matching TRBD1. The CDR3 totals 15 residues. Germline V gene sequence: CDR1 MDHEN, CDR2 SYDVKM. After removal of 5 bases from V and 10 bases from J, the junction contained 12 bases not matched to a gene.

CDR3 loop: CASSLSWTGGNTEAFF. Here the CDR3 DNA reads TGTGCCAGCAGTTTATCCTGGACAGGGGGGAACACTGAAGCTTTCTTT. This chain links TRBV28 with TRBJ1-1; TRBD1 aligns across 10 bases. Losses at the gene ends were 1 base for V and 1 base for J; bases not matched to a gene: 3. The CDR3 spans 16 residues. Germline V gene data show CDR1 as MDHEN and CDR2 as SYDVKM. The whole variable domain, remainder taken from reference TRBV28 and TRBJ1-1, is DVKVTQSSRYLVKRTGEKVFLECVQDMDHENMFWYRQDPGLGLRLIYFSYDVKMKEKGDIPEGYSVSREKKERFSLILESASTNQTSMYLCASSLSWTGGNTEAFFGQGTRLTVV.

J is TRBJ2-1 and V is TRBV7-9; possible D gene TRBD2, 6 bases. The CDR3 runs to 15 residues. Looked up from germline, CDR1 is SEHNR and CDR2 is FQNEAQ (reference sequence). V dropped 3 bases and J dropped 3 bases, with 12 bases sitting between them. The CDR3 DNA reads as TGTGCCAGCAGCTTGGGGACGGGACTCTACAATGAGCAGTTCTTC. This encodes CASSLGTGLYNEQFF.

V and J are TRBV5-6 and TRBJ2-2, with D possibly TRBD1 on 5 matching bases. In germline, CDR1 is SGHDT, CDR2 YYEEEE. The germline V and J ends were trimmed by 4 bases and 8 bases, with 12 bases remaining between them. This CDR3 comprises 13 residues. CDR3 DNA: TGTGCCAGCAGCCAACGACCAGGGGGGGAGCTGTTTTTT. This translates into CASSQRPGGELFF.

This rearrangement joins TRBV19 to TRBJ1-1; D gene uncertain. This CDR3 contains 13 residues. Germline values: CDR1 LNHDA, CDR2 SQIVND (reference sequence). Trimming stripped 6 bases from V and 4 bases from J, with 12 bases between. The CDR3, as DNA: TGTGCCAGTAGGTTAACAGTGGCCACTGAAGCTTTCTTT. Amino acid sequence: CASRLTVATEAFF.

The genes are TRBV2 and TRBJ2-2, with D perhaps TRBD1 (6 bases). This CDR3 comprises 16 residues. Germline V gene sequence: CDR1 SNHLY, CDR2 FYNNEI. The V and J ends lost 2 bases and 2 bases respectively, with 12 bases between them. The CDR3 coding sequence is TGTGCCAGCAGTGAATCTAGGACAGCTAACACCGGGGAGCTGTTTTTT. Amino acids: CASSESRTANTGELFF.

This clone was seen ten or more times. This chain links TRBV27 with TRBJ2-6; D is ambiguous. The CDR3 runs to 15 residues. Germline values: CDR1 MNHEY, CDR2 SMNVEV (reference sequence). V lost 2 bases and J lost 3, with 8 bases in between. This CDR3 is CASSLVGDGANVLTF. The CDR3 DNA reads TGTGCCAGCAGTTTAGTGGGCGATGGGGCCAACGTCCTGACTTTC.

This clone was seen once. CDR3 in DNA: TGTGCCAGCAGCCAACCTGGGACAGTCTACGAGCAGTACTTC. Its protein product is CASSQPGTVYEQYF. The chain uses TRBV6-5 and TRBJ2-7, with TRBD1 matching 7 bases. Per germline, CDR1 MNHEY and CDR2 SVGAGI. The V and J ends lost 6 bases and 3 bases, in that order; junction bases with no gene match: 8. This CDR3 is built from 14 residues.

The chain uses TRBV3-1 (or the pseudogene TRBV3-2) and TRBJ2-1; 9 bases line up with TRBD2. With 4 bases clipped from V and 5 bases from J, the junction kept 6 bases outside the gene matches. CDR1 LGHDT and CDR2 YNNKEL come from the germline V gene (reference sequence). The CDR3 extends over 15 amino acids. The CDR3 loop reads CASSPWGGRDNEQFF. The CDR3 DNA reads TGTGCCAGCAGCCCCTGGGGCGGGAGGGACAATGAGCAGTTCTTC.

V is TRBV7-3 and J is TRBJ2-7; 9 nucleotides match TRBD1. The germline gives CDR1 SGHTA, CDR2 FQGTGA. The length of the CDR3 is 15 residues. J was trimmed by 2 bases and V by 2 bases; bases with no gene match: 4. The CDR3 reads CASSLGGQGPYEQYF. In DNA form, the CDR3 reads TGTGCCAGCAGCTTAGGGGGACAGGGACCCTACGAGCAGTACTTC.

The J gene is TRBJ1-2, the V gene TRBV5-1, with D maybe TRBD1 (6 bases). The CDR3 consists of 13 residues. Trimming took off 0 bases at V and 8 bases at J, with 11 bases between the two ends. Germline assignment: CDR1 SGHRS and CDR2 YFSETQ. CDR3 nucleotide sequence: TGCGCCAGCAGCTTGGGCGGGGGCCGGGGCTACACCTTC. Its translation is CASSLGGGRGYTF.

The chain couples TRBV3-1 (or the pseudogene TRBV3-2) to TRBJ2-1, with 7 bases lining up with TRBD2. Germline lookup yields CDR1 LGHDT and CDR2 YNNKEL (reference sequence). J was trimmed by 6 bases and V by 2 bases; bases with no gene match: 13. The CDR3 is 17 residues long. The CDR3, as DNA: TGTGCCAGCAGCCAAATTTTGTCCCCTAGCGGTGGCAATGAGCAGTTCTTC. Its protein is CASSQILSPSGGNEQFF.

The chain uses TRBV5-4 and TRBJ1-2; D gene uncertain. The CDR3 spans 13 residues. V was shortened by 6 bases and J by 3 bases, with 12 bases between the two germline ends. Germline V gene lookup returns CDR1 SGHNT and CDR2 YYREEE (reference sequence). The CDR3 here is CASTTEGYYGYTF. The CDR3 nucleotides are TGTGCCAGCACCACCGAGGGCTACTATGGCTACACCTTC.

The rearrangement joins TRBV6-5 to TRBJ2-2, with 9 bases lining up with TRBD1. Germline V gene sequence: CDR1 MNHEY, CDR2 SVGAGI. The CDR3 runs to 13 residues. The V segment lost 8 bases and the J segment 4 bases; nucleotides outside the gene matches: 2. DNA of the CDR3: TGTGCCAGCGGGACAGGGACCACCGGGGAGCTGTTTTTT. Residues: CASGTGTTGELFF.

This sequence joins TRBV19 and TRBJ1-3; TRBD1 agrees at 7 bases. The CDR3 contains 18 residues. After removal of 5 bases from V and 0 bases from J, the junction contained 13 bases not matched to a gene. Germline V gene sequence: CDR1 LNHDA, CDR2 SQIVND (reference sequence). The CDR3: CASSLGQPLPYSGNTIYF. CDR3 nucleotides: TGTGCCAGTAGTTTGGGACAGCCGTTGCCATACTCTGGAAACACCATATATTTT.

The chain employs TRBV7-2 and TRBJ1-5; no firm D call. Per germline, CDR1 SGHTA and CDR2 FQGNSA. This CDR3 comprises 13 residues. V lost 4 bases to trimming and J lost 4 bases, with 8 bases between them. This chain's CDR3 is CASSSVVNQPQHF. In DNA, the CDR3 is TGTGCCAGCAGCTCGGTCGTAAATCAGCCCCAGCATTTT.

The V gene is TRBV5-8, the J gene TRBJ1-1; perhaps TRBD1 as D (6 bases). Germline-derived CDR1 and CDR2 are SGHTS and YDEGEE. Trimming removed 4 bases at V and 2 bases at J, with 12 bases between. The CDR3 has 14 amino acids. The CDR3 DNA sequence: TGTGCCAGCAGCCCTGACAGGCATAACACTGAAGCTTTCTTT. Amino acid sequence: CASSPDRHNTEAFF.

This sequence joins TRBV30 and TRBJ2-7; 16 bases line up with TRBD2. The CDR3 covers 18 residues. Germline V CDR1 and CDR2: GTSNPN, SVGIG (reference sequence). V shed 1 base and J 2 bases; nucleotides not matched to a gene: 8. The CDR3 protein is CAWSDQAGTSGRAYEQYF. CDR3 coding DNA: TGTGCCTGGAGTGATCAGGCCGGGACTAGCGGGAGGGCCTACGAGCAGTACTTC.

The chain carries TRBV5-6 and TRBJ2-5, with 10 bases fitting TRBD2. Germline V gene data show CDR1 as SGHDT and CDR2 as YYEEEE. Trimming at V came to 3 bases and at J to 3 bases, leaving 8 bases not matched to a gene. CDR3 length: 16 amino acids. CDR3 DNA sequence: TGTGCCAGCAGCTCTCTGGGGAGCGGGGGGGAAGAGACCCAGTACTTC. This encodes CASSSLGSGGEETQYF.

The chain employs TRBV4-1 and TRBJ2-6; D is undetermined. Germline CDR1 and CDR2: MGHRA and YSYEKL. This CDR3 region has 17 residues. V lost 1 base, J lost 0 bases, and 10 bases lay in between. This CDR3 reads CASSQVNSRSGANVLTF. As DNA, the CDR3 is TGCGCCAGCAGCCAAGTAAACAGCCGCTCTGGGGCCAACGTCCTGACTTTC.

This chain connects TRBV18 to TRBJ1-1; 9 bases match TRBD1. CDR1 is KGHSH, CDR2 LQKENI, per germline. V gave up 1 base and J gave up 2 bases; unmatched junction bases: 2. CDR3 length: 15 amino acids. CDR3 loop: CASSPRDRDNTEAFF. In nucleotides, the CDR3 is TGTGCCAGCTCACCACGGGACAGGGATAACACTGAAGCTTTCTTT.

This chain links TRBV18 with TRBJ1-6, with 7 bases matching TRBD1. With 6 bases clipped from V and 7 bases from J, the junction kept 9 bases outside the gene matches. The CDR3 runs to 15 residues. Germline CDR1 is KGHSH and CDR2 is LQKENI. CDR3 sequence reads: CASSAQGNNNSPLHF. For the CDR3, the DNA is TGTGCCAGCTCTGCACAGGGGAATAACAATTCACCCCTCCACTTT.

The chain carries TRBV7-3 and TRBJ2-5; TRBD2 aligns across 7 bases. CDR1 is SGHTA and CDR2 is FQGTGA in the germline V gene. The CDR3 length is 17 residues. Germline trimming cut 5 bases from V and 4 bases from J; bases unmatched to any gene: 16. The CDR3 here is CASSPRAGATGGETQYF. CDR3 bases: TGTGCCAGCAGCCCGAGGGCGGGAGCCACAGGAGGAGAGACCCAGTACTTC.

V and J are TRBV28 and TRBJ1-5; D gene ambiguous. In germline, CDR1 is MDHEN, CDR2 SYDVKM. The CDR3 runs to 12 residues. V shed 3 bases and J shed 6 bases, with 6 bases lying between them. CDR3 amino acids: CASSFLFQPQHF. CDR3 sequence (DNA): TGTGCCAGCAGTTTTCTCTTTCAGCCCCAGCATTTT. Complete variable domain (other parts from reference TRBV28 and TRBJ1-5): DVKVTQSSRYLVKRTGEKVFLECVQDMDHENMFWYRQDPGLGLRLIYFSYDVKMKEKGDIPEGYSVSREKKERFSLILESASTNQTSMYLCASSFLFQPQHFGDGTRLSIL.